Only one count was recorded for the clone carrying this T cell receptor beta chain. Its target is unknown. This sample is part of a study of PD-L1 blockade in urothelial cancer. Study overall: Blood analyses occurred 3 weeks (second dose) and 6 weeks post treatment start.

Each patient presented with locally advanced or metastatic urothelial carcinoma. Findings and caveats of the study: Tumor-associated clones in the blood of durable-benefit patients grew more at 3 weeks.

There are 15 residues in the CDR3. V lost 5 bases to trimming and J lost 3 bases, with 15 bases between them. Germline loops: CDR1 SGHTA, CDR2 FQGTGA. Here immunoSEQ multiplex PCR was the method, and the copy in TCRdb shows in-frame clones only, minus some. The sample has tens of thousands of clones, 85% to 95% seen once. The sample in question was PBMCs, obtained around atezolizumab (anti-PD-L1) treatment. The chain couples TRBV7-3 to TRBJ2-3; the D gene is possibly TRBD1 (6 bases). The source of this sequence is a man aged 55 to 70 with urothelial cancer. In DNA, the CDR3 is TGTGCCAGCAGCCAACAGGGATATGGTACAGATACGCAGTATTTT. Translation gives CASSQQGYGTDTQYF.